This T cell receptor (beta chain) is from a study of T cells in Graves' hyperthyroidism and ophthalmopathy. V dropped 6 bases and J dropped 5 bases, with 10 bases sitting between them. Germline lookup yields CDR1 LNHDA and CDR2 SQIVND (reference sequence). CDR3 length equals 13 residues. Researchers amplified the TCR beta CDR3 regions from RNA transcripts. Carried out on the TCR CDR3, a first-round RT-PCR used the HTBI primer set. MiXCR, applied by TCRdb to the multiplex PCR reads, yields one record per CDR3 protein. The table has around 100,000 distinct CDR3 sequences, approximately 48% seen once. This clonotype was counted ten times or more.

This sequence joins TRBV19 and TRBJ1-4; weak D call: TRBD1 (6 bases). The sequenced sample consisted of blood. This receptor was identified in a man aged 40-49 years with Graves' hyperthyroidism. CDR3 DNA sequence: TGTGCCAGTAGACAGGGCTTCAATGAAAAACTGTTTTTT. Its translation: CASRQGFNEKLFF.